This TCR beta chain was obtained from a study of blood T cell repertoires in COVID-19. The data were produced by immunoSEQ multiplex PCR, yet TCRdb's version contains in-frame clones alone and is incomplete. Of a few hundred thousand clones in the sample, around 88% were seen once. Germline CDR1 reads MNHNS; CDR2 reads SASEGT. Trimming took 1 base from V and 7 from J, leaving 11 bases between them. The CDR3 sequence is 15 residues long. The sample consisted of peripheral blood. The TCR originated in a man aged 25 to 40 with acute or convalescent COVID-19. The genes are TRBV6-1 and TRBJ1-6, with D unclear. The CDR3 coding sequence is TGTGCCAGCAGTGAAGTTGGAGAGGCCAATTCACCCCTCCACTTT. Its protein product is CASSEVGEANSPLHF.